These T cell receptor beta chains were read from a single sample in a study of radiotherapy plus CTLA-4 blockade in lung cancer. Here immunoSEQ multiplex PCR was the method, and the copy in TCRdb shows in-frame clones only, minus some. The sample has around 72,000 clones; about 80% are singletons. Sequenced here: peripheral blood, sampled from a patient treated with radiotherapy plus ipilimumab. The source of these receptors is a human donor with non-small cell lung cancer who had a complete response to radiotherapy plus ipilimumab. CDR3s include the opening cysteine and the closing phenylalanine or tryptophan. Each record gives: D gene, V gene, clone size, J gene, CDR3 protein, CDR3 DNA. A D gene is named only where the DNA matches it firmly. Not all rows give a size; the values are once, few, many and, for expanded clones, a class.

>-|TRBV30|-|TRBJ2-3
CAWSVRRTGGRDTQYF
TGTGCCTGGAGTGTACGAAGGACAGGAGGGCGGGATACGCAGTATTTT
>TRBD1|TRBV19|-|TRBJ1-1
CASSVGTGGIGTEAFF
TGTGCCAGTAGTGTTGGGACAGGGGGCATTGGCACTGAAGCTTTCTTT
>-|TRBV5-4|-|TRBJ1-2
CASSLRDGYTF
TGTGCCAGCAGCTTGCGAGATGGCTACACCTTC
>-|TRBV27|-|TRBJ2-1
CASSLGRKTGRNNEQFF
TGTGCCAGCAGTTTAGGGAGGAAGACAGGGAGGAACAATGAGCAGTTCTTC
>-|TRBV7-9|-|TRBJ1-3
CASTRTSSGNTIYF
TGTGCCAGCACTCGGACCTCCTCTGGAAACACCATATATTTT
>-|TRBV5-1|-|TRBJ2-5
CASSSGRWKQETQYF
TGCGCCAGCAGCTCTGGACGGTGGAAGCAAGAGACCCAGTACTTC
>-|TRBV5-6|-|TRBJ2-3
CASSQAPDTQYF
TGTGCCAGCAGTCAAGCCCCAGATACGCAGTATTTT
>TRBD2|TRBV27|-|TRBJ2-7
CASSLMGTSSAYEQYF
TGTGCCAGCAGCCTTATGGGGACTAGCTCCGCCTACGAGCAGTACTTC
>-|TRBV7-9|-|TRBJ2-3
CASSLGGSSADTQYF
TGTGCCAGCAGCTTAGGGGGGTCCTCGGCGGATACGCAGTATTTT
>-|TRBV2|-|TRBJ1-2
CASSPGPYGYTF
TGTGCCAGCAGTCCCGGACCCTATGGCTACACCTTC
>-|TRBV7-6|-|TRBJ1-2
CASSSAGGTNYGYTF
TGTGCCAGCAGCTCCGCGGGAGGAACAAACTATGGCTACACCTTC
>-|TRBV7-8|-|TRBJ2-7
CASGLRETRTYEQYF
TGTGCCAGCGGCCTGCGAGAAACCAGGACCTACGAGCAGTACTTC
>-|TRBV7-2|-|TRBJ1-5
CASSRISNQPQHF
TGTGCCAGCAGCCGTATTAGCAATCAGCCCCAGCATTTT
>-|TRBV7-9|-|TRBJ2-3
CASSKTRDTQYF
TGTGCCAGCAGCAAAACAAGAGATACGCAGTATTTT
>TRBD1|TRBV6-1|-|TRBJ1-2
CASTLGQDYGYTF
TGTGCCAGCACCCTAGGACAGGACTATGGCTACACCTTC
>TRBD2|TRBV9|-|TRBJ2-3
CASSVRGRASDTQYF
TGTGCCAGCAGCGTACGAGGGAGGGCCTCAGATACGCAGTATTTT
>-|TRBV6-1|-|TRBJ1-1
CASSAGRMNTEAFF
TGTGCCAGCAGTGCCGGACGGATGAACACTGAAGCTTTCTTT
>-|TRBV18|-|TRBJ2-7
CASSPAPAGWSYEQYF
TGTGCCAGCTCACCCGCCCCGGCAGGGTGGTCCTACGAGCAGTACTTC
>-|TRBV6-1|-|TRBJ1-2
CASSETGSNYGYTF
TGTGCCAGCAGTGAAACTGGCAGTAACTATGGCTACACCTTC
>-|TRBV6-6|-|TRBJ1-1
CASRNWGTGLGAFF
TGTGCCAGCAGAAACTGGGGAACAGGGTTAGGAGCTTTCTTT
>-|TRBV19|-|TRBJ1-3
CASSIGAGASGNTIYF
TGTGCCAGTAGTATAGGAGCAGGGGCCTCTGGAAACACCATATATTTT
>TRBD2|TRBV7-6|-|TRBJ2-1
CASSQRTGLAGNEQFF
TGTGCCAGCAGCCAGCGGACGGGACTAGCGGGGAATGAGCAGTTCTTC
>TRBD2|TRBV4-1|-|TRBJ2-2
CASSQGSGLAGVGELFF
TGCGCCAGCAGTCAAGGGTCGGGACTAGCGGGGGTCGGGGAGCTGTTTTTT
>-|TRBV19|-|TRBJ2-3
CASSIGGPDTQYF
TGTGCCAGTAGTATAGGGGGCCCAGATACGCAGTATTTT
>TRBD1|TRBV28|-|TRBJ1-2
CASTDRGGGYTF
TGTGCCAGCACCGACAGGGGTGGAGGCTACACCTTC
>TRBD1|TRBV4-3|-|TRBJ1-1
CASSQIRGLAEAFF
TGCGCCAGCAGCCAGATCAGGGGGCTCGCTGAAGCTTTCTTT
>-|TRBV5-1|few|TRBJ1-1
CASSPTSMNTEAFF
TGCGCCAGCAGCCCCACATCTATGAACACTGAAGCTTTCTTT
>TRBD1|TRBV18|-|TRBJ1-2
CASSLSEGTAGGYTF
TGTGCCAGCTCGCTCTCTGAAGGGACAGCGGGAGGCTACACCTTC
>-|TRBV29-1|-|TRBJ2-5
CSVDTGVWETQYF
TGCAGCGTTGATACCGGGGTTTGGGAGACCCAGTACTTC
>TRBD1|TRBV5-1|-|TRBJ2-7
CASSLGTGGREQYF
TGCGCCAGCAGCTTGGGGACAGGGGGACGCGAGCAGTACTTC
>TRBD1|TRBV6-1|-|TRBJ1-5
CASNSGQVYQPQHF
TGTGCCAGCAATAGTGGACAGGTGTATCAGCCCCAGCATTTT
>TRBD2|TRBV2|-|TRBJ2-5
CASRGEGRQETQYF
TGTGCCAGCCGGGGGGAGGGGCGTCAAGAGACCCAGTACTTC
>-|TRBV5-1|-|TRBJ2-2
CASSIMGFNTGELFF
TGCGCCAGCAGCATCATGGGGTTTAACACCGGGGAGCTGTTTTTT
>-|TRBV4-3|-|TRBJ2-7
CASSQQTSYEQYF
TGCGCCAGCAGCCAGCAGACTAGCTACGAGCAGTACTTC
>-|TRBV27|-|TRBJ1-5
CASSLAPNQPQHF
TGTGCCAGCAGTTTAGCCCCGAATCAGCCCCAGCATTTT
>-|TRBV11-2|-|TRBJ2-5
CASTHRWTQETQYF
TGTGCCAGCACCCATCGTTGGACCCAAGAGACCCAGTACTTC
>-|TRBV21-1|-|TRBJ2-2
CASIWTDRNMTGELFF
TGTGCCAGCATCTGGACTGATCGAAATATGACCGGGGAGCTGTTTTTT
>-|TRBV14|many|TRBJ1-3
CASSAEARGNTIYF
TGTGCCAGCAGTGCGGAAGCGAGGGGAAACACCATATATTTT
>TRBD2|TRBV7-2|-|TRBJ2-1
CASSPRVSGGEQFF
TGTGCCAGCAGCCCCCGAGTTAGCGGGGGAGAGCAGTTCTTC
>TRBD2|TRBV10-3|once|TRBJ2-3
CAITSGRDTDTQYF
TGTGCCATCACTAGCGGGAGGGACACAGATACGCAGTATTTT
>TRBD1|TRBV5-6|-|TRBJ1-3
CASSPRRQGTPGNTIYF
TGTGCCAGCAGCCCCCGGAGACAGGGCACCCCTGGAAACACCATATATTTT
>-|TRBV11-3|-|TRBJ1-1
CASSFFRGLSNTEAFF
TGTGCCAGCAGCTTTTTCCGGGGACTATCGAACACTGAAGCTTTCTTT
>-|TRBV5-6|-|TRBJ1-1
CASILLGNTEAFF
TGTGCCAGCATCCTACTAGGCAACACTGAAGCTTTCTTT
>-|TRBV10-1|-|TRBJ2-2
CASSPGTLNTGELFF
TGCGCCAGCAGTCCCGGGACCCTAAACACCGGGGAGCTGTTTTTT
>TRBD2|TRBV5-4|-|TRBJ2-1
CAAKPGGEDEQFF
TGTGCCGCGAAACCTGGGGGGGAGGACGAGCAGTTCTTC
>TRBD2|TRBV7-2|once|TRBJ2-1
CASSYLGLAGGEQFF
TGTGCCAGCAGTTATCTGGGACTAGCGGGAGGTGAGCAGTTCTTC
>-|TRBV29-1|once|TRBJ2-3
CSVEDRQGSIVTDTQYF
TGCAGCGTTGAAGATAGGCAGGGAAGTATTGTGACAGATACGCAGTATTTT
>TRBD2|TRBV19|-|TRBJ2-3
CASSLRSVAGVPDTQYF
TGTGCCAGTAGCCTCCGGAGCGTAGCGGGAGTGCCAGATACGCAGTATTTT
>-|TRBV11-3|-|TRBJ1-2
CASSLDGRIEGSYTF
TGTGCCAGCAGCTTAGATGGGAGAATAGAGGGGAGCTACACCTTC
>-|TRBV18|few|TRBJ1-5
CASSPTAYSNQPQHF
TGTGCCAGCTCACCGACAGCTTATAGCAATCAGCCCCAGCATTTT
>-|TRBV11-3|few|TRBJ2-5
CASSGTGETQYF
TGTGCCAGCAGTGGCACGGGGGAGACCCAGTACTTC
>-|TRBV5-6|-|TRBJ2-3
CASSRLDTQYF
TGTGCCAGCAGCCGGTTGGATACGCAGTATTTT
>-|TRBV6-5|-|TRBJ1-5
CASSYYQGNQPQHF
TGTGCCAGCAGTTACTATCAGGGAAATCAGCCCCAGCATTTT
>-|TRBV2|-|TRBJ2-2
CASSEEGSGELFF
TGTGCCAGCAGTGAAGAAGGGTCGGGGGAGCTGTTTTTT
>-|TRBV18|-|TRBJ2-2
CASSPVPGSSTSPGELFF
TGTGCCAGCTCACCAGTTCCTGGCTCCAGTACCTCTCCGGGGGAGCTGTTTTTT
>-|TRBV5-1|-|TRBJ1-4
CASSLEFGASEKLFF
TGCGCCAGCAGCTTGGAATTTGGGGCCTCCGAAAAACTGTTTTTT
>-|TRBV19|-|TRBJ1-2
CASSIIGYGYTF
TGTGCCAGTAGTATCATAGGGTACGGCTACACCTTC
>TRBD2|TRBV9|-|TRBJ2-3
CASSPRGLAGEADTQYF
TGTGCCAGCAGCCCTCGGGGACTAGCGGGAGAAGCAGATACGCAGTATTTT
>-|TRBV18|-|TRBJ2-3
CASSPLDRRFTDTQYF
TGTGCCAGCTCACCACTCGACAGGAGGTTCACAGATACGCAGTATTTT